This T cell receptor (beta chain) came from a study of blood T cell repertoires in COVID-19. Study-level background: Acute and convalescent COVID-19 samples came from the United States, Italy and Spain. PBMCs, B-cell-depleted T cells, or T cells were the source of the cDNA or gDNA that made up the material.

The CDR3 totals 14 residues. CDR1 LGHNT and CDR2 FRNRAP come from the germline V gene. Trimming cost V 5 bases and J 7 bases; bases outside gene matches: 10. Authors' data handling: Using reference gene primer amplification, nucleated cell counts were estimated. TCRdb's copy holds only in-frame clones and misses some; the assay was immunoSEQ multiplex PCR. Clonal size and the V and J genes are those of that table, whereas D and trimming came from the DNA. Altogether about 170,000 clones are present, roughly nine tenths being singletons, with the ten largest covering roughly 7%. Input material: peripheral blood. The clonotype was recovered from a woman older than 75 in a cohort sampled during active or convalescent COVID-19. This chain connects TRBV12-5 to TRBJ1-1; the match to TRBD1 covers 7 bases. The CDR3, as DNA: TGTGCTAGTGGTACACGGACAGGCCTTGATGAAGCTTTCTTT. This gives the protein CASGTRTGLDEAFF.